This T cell receptor beta chain appears in the sequencing data of a study of shared clonotypes between healthy human individuals. The CDR3 has 14 residues. V was cut by 3 bases and J by 7 bases, with 13 bases left in between. Germline-derived CDR1 and CDR2 are SGHTA and FQGNSA. Execution of the assay was at deep level. Only in-frame clones appear in the TCRdb table, and some are missing; sequencing was by immunoSEQ multiplex PCR. Of over 1.5 million clones listed, 95% to 99% are singletons. The receptor was derived from a man aged 25-45 years in good health. The sample comprised naive CD4+ T cells sorted from blood. The subset: CD45RA+ positively selected. This rearrangement joins TRBV7-2 to TRBJ2-1, with D perhaps TRBD2 (6 bases). The CDR3 DNA is TGTGCCAGCAGCTTCAACCCGGGAGTGAATGAGCAGTTCTTC. It specifies CASSFNPGVNEQFF.